The next 3 T cell receptor beta chains were all read from a single sample in a study of blood T cell repertoires in COVID-19. Assay: immunoSEQ multiplex PCR; the TCRdb copy retains only in-frame clones and omits some. The data show just under 80,000 clones, roughly 84% seen once. The specimen sequenced was peripheral blood. The source is a human donor in a cohort sampled during active COVID-19.

The chain has TRBV29-1 and TRBJ1-1; tentative D call: TRBD1 (6 bases). Germline CDR1 SQVTM, CDR2 ANQGSEA. The V and J ends lost 6 bases and 1 base respectively, with 12 bases between them. There are 13 residues in the CDR3. The CDR3 bases are TGCAGCGTCGAGGGACACGCGAACACTGAAGCTTTCTTT. Translating it yields CSVEGHANTEAFF.

This clone was seen a few times. The chain recombines TRBV7-9 with TRBJ1-2; D ambiguous. The CDR3 totals 13 residues. The germline V and J ends were trimmed by 5 bases and 3 bases, with 10 bases remaining between them. CDR1 and CDR2 (germline): SEHNR, FQNEAQ (reference sequence). The chain's CDR3 is CASSQEADYGYTF. CDR3 nucleotides: TGTGCCAGCAGCCAAGAAGCGGACTATGGCTACACCTTC. Full variable domain (missing parts from reference TRBV7-9 and TRBJ1-2): DTGVSQNPRHKITKRGQNVTFRCDPISEHNRLYWYRQTLGQGPEFLTYFQNEAQLEKSRLLSDRFSAERPKGSFSTLEIQRTEQGDSAMYLCASSQEADYGYTFGSGTRLTVV.

The rearrangement links TRBV19 to TRBJ1-5; D is possibly TRBD1 (6 bases). The CDR3 spans 15 residues. V was pared by 6 bases and J by 1 base, with 13 bases between. CDR1 and CDR2 from the germline V gene are LNHDA and SQIVND (reference sequence). In DNA form, the CDR3 reads TGTGCCAGTAGACTACCAGGGGCGAGCAATCAGCCCCAGCATTTT. This codes for CASRLPGASNQPQHF.